A selection of T cell receptor beta chains follows, all from one sample in a study of cytomegalovirus exposure and HLA in healthy donors. Assay used: immunoSEQ multiplex PCR; TCRdb lists only in-frame clones, some missing. The profile shows more than 100,000 clones, around 63% of them singletons. The sample consisted of PBMCs. These receptors originate from a man between 40 and 49 years old in good health and CMV-seropositive. CDR3s include the opening cysteine and the closing phenylalanine or tryptophan. The D gene is left open where the match is weak. Clone size, where shown, is once, few, many, or a class for clones that have expanded.

V	size	D	J	CDR3	DNA
TRBV18	NA	NA	TRBJ2-1	CASSPVASRDNEQFF	TGTGCCAGCTCACCAGTAGCTAGCCGAGACAATGAGCAGTTCTTC
TRBV6-5	NA	TRBD1	TRBJ2-7	CASRRDRRRAYEQYF	TGTGCCAGCAGAAGGGACAGGCGGCGGGCCTACGAGCAGTACTTC
TRBV12-5	NA	TRBD1	TRBJ2-5	CASGPGTAQETQYF	TGTGCTAGTGGTCCGGGGACAGCTCAAGAGACCCAGTACTTC
TRBV13	once	NA	TRBJ1-4	CASSGHNEKLFF	TGTGCCAGCAGTGGGCACAATGAAAAACTGTTTTTT
TRBV6-1	NA	NA	TRBJ2-7	CASSETRGADEQYF	TGTGCCAGCAGTGAGACCAGGGGAGCCGACGAGCAGTACTTC
TRBV5-4	NA	TRBD2	TRBJ2-7	CASSWTSGGSYEQYF	TGTGCCAGCAGCTGGACTAGCGGGGGGTCCTACGAGCAGTACTTC
TRBV5-4	NA	NA	TRBJ2-7	CASSGTPSSYEQYF	TGTGCCAGCAGCGGGACTCCGAGCTCCTACGAGCAGTACTTC
TRBV7-9	NA	NA	TRBJ2-3	CASSLVQTTSTDTQYF	TGTGCCAGCAGCTTAGTTCAGACTACAAGCACAGATACGCAGTATTTT
TRBV19	once	NA	TRBJ1-2	CASKSRYGYTF	TGTGCCAGTAAGTCCCGGTATGGCTACACCTTC
TRBV6-5	NA	NA	TRBJ2-3	CASSVQGWGTDTQYF	TGTGCCAGCAGTGTACAGGGATGGGGCACAGATACGCAGTATTTT
TRBV5-5	few	TRBD1	TRBJ2-7	CASSLQGLHYEQYF	TGTGCCAGCAGCTTACAGGGGCTCCACTACGAGCAGTACTTC
TRBV6-5	NA	NA	TRBJ1-2	CASSYSIAGAYGYTF	TGTGCCAGCAGTTACTCGATAGCAGGGGCTTATGGCTACACCTTC
TRBV7-2	few	TRBD2	TRBJ2-7	CASRPLGGSSYEQYF	TGTGCCAGCAGACCTTTGGGGGGGAGCTCCTACGAGCAGTACTTC
TRBV9	few	TRBD2	TRBJ2-3	CASSVERTSNTDTQYF	TGTGCCAGCAGCGTAGAGAGGACTAGCAACACAGATACGCAGTATTTT
TRBV5-1	NA	TRBD1	TRBJ2-6	CASSWKIGTGASGANVLTF	TGCGCCAGCAGCTGGAAAATCGGGACAGGGGCCTCTGGGGCCAACGTCCTGACTTTC
TRBV2	NA	TRBD1	TRBJ2-1	CASTRGTSGYNEQFF	TGTGCCAGCACCAGGGGGACATCAGGTTACAATGAGCAGTTCTTC
TRBV9	NA	TRBD1	TRBJ2-7	CASSVTGTGGYHEQYF	TGTGCCAGCAGCGTAACCGGGACAGGGGGCTACCACGAGCAGTACTTC
TRBV4-2	NA	NA	TRBJ1-1	CASSQDPGVNTEAFF	TGTGCCAGCAGCCAAGATCCGGGGGTGAACACTGAAGCTTTCTTT
TRBV9	NA	TRBD1	TRBJ1-4	CASSADRAGIGEKLFF	TGTGCCAGCAGCGCGGACAGGGCGGGGATCGGGGAAAAACTGTTTTTT
TRBV2	NA	NA	TRBJ1-2	CASSEAPTPAYGYTF	TGTGCCAGCAGTGAAGCGCCGACACCGGCTTATGGCTACACCTTC
TRBV6-1	NA	TRBD1	TRBJ2-5	CASSEQPGQGGETQYF	TGTGCCAGCAGTGAGCAACCGGGACAGGGAGGAGAGACCCAGTACTTC
TRBV5-1	medium-sized	TRBD2	TRBJ2-1	CASKPSPSGHNEQFF	TGCGCCAGTAAGCCTTCTCCTAGCGGACACAATGAGCAGTTCTTC
TRBV7-3	NA	TRBD2	TRBJ2-2	CASSLTSGAGGNTGELFF	TGTGCCAGCAGCTTAACGTCAGGAGCGGGAGGGAACACCGGGGAGCTGTTTTTT
TRBV11-2	NA	TRBD2	TRBJ2-7	CASRRPRGEGEQYF	TGTGCCAGCAGACGCCCCCGGGGGGAGGGCGAGCAGTACTTC
TRBV19	NA	TRBD1	TRBJ1-2	CASSTTGISMANTF	TGTGCCAGTAGTACGACAGGGATCTCTATGGCTAACACCTTC
TRBV9	NA	TRBD2	TRBJ2-1	CASSGPTSGRWDEQFF	TGTGCCAGCAGCGGGCCGACTAGCGGGAGGTGGGATGAGCAGTTCTTC
TRBV7-8	NA	NA	TRBJ1-5	CASSQDSYQPQHF	TGTGCCAGCAGCCAAGACAGTTATCAGCCCCAGCATTTT
TRBV5-1	NA	NA	TRBJ1-4	CASSLQGRNEKLFF	TGCGCCAGCAGCTTACAGGGTAGGAATGAAAAACTGTTTTTT
TRBV5-4	NA	NA	TRBJ2-2	CASSQGQNTGELFF	TGTGCCAGCAGCCAGGGACAGAACACCGGGGAGCTGTTTTTT
TRBV7-8	NA	NA	TRBJ2-6	CASSLDLYSGANVLTF	TGTGCCAGCAGCTTAGACCTCTACTCTGGGGCCAACGTCCTGACTTTC
TRBV11-3	few	TRBD2	TRBJ2-5	CASSLAGGAETQYF	TGTGCCAGCAGCTTGGCGGGGGGAGCAGAGACCCAGTACTTC
TRBV4-3	few	NA	TRBJ2-3	CASSQGQGQSTATQYF	TGCGCCAGCAGCCAAGGGCAGGGGCAAAGCACAGCTACGCAGTATTTT
TRBV4-3	NA	TRBD2	TRBJ2-3	CASSQEASGSTDTQYF	TGCGCCAGCAGCCAAGAGGCTAGCGGAAGCACAGATACGCAGTATTTT
TRBV7-9	NA	TRBD2	TRBJ2-1	CASSLVGLGSGEQFF	TGTGCCAGCAGCTTAGTGGGACTAGGGTCCGGTGAGCAGTTCTTC
TRBV6-5	NA	TRBD1	TRBJ2-7	CASSYSYGTASYEQYF	TGTGCCAGCAGTTACTCTTACGGGACAGCGTCTTACGAGCAGTACTTC
TRBV5-1	NA	TRBD2	TRBJ2-1	CASSSGLAGGSYNEQFF	TGCGCCAGCAGTTCTGGACTAGCGGGGGGATCCTACAATGAGCAGTTCTTC
TRBV28	NA	TRBD2	TRBJ2-7	CASSLAGRSYEQYF	TGTGCCAGCTCTCTAGCGGGAAGATCCTACGAGCAGTACTTC
TRBV7-9	NA	NA	TRBJ2-7	CASSLREEQYF	TGTGCCAGCAGCTTACGGGAAGAGCAGTACTTC
TRBV29-1	NA	NA	TRBJ2-2	CSVVERLSTGELFF	TGCAGCGTTGTCGAGCGGTTGAGCACCGGGGAGCTGTTTTTT
TRBV21-1	NA	NA	TRBJ1-1	CAIQGLMNTEAFF	TGTGCCATACAGGGTCTCATGAACACTGAAGCTTTCTTT